Listed below are T cell receptor beta chains from one sample, sequenced in a study of blood T cell repertoires in COVID-19. Assay: immunoSEQ multiplex PCR; the TCRdb copy retains only in-frame clones and omits some. This table has some 120,000 clones, 86% appearing once. The sequenced material came from peripheral blood. These receptors all stem from a human donor in a cohort sampled during active COVID-19. CDR3s include the opening cysteine and the closing phenylalanine or tryptophan. A D gene is named only where the DNA matches it firmly. The size field is filled for only some rows; it gives once, few, many or a size class.

J gene,D gene,V gene,clone size,CDR3 DNA,CDR3 protein
TRBJ1-4,TRBD1,TRBV28,-,TGTGCCAGCAGTCCACCGGACAGGGTGAAACTGTTTTTT,CASSPPDRVKLFF
TRBJ1-2,-,TRBV15,-,TGTGCCACCAGCAGGATTGGGGCTTCAGGATCGAGGGGCTACACCTTC,CATSRIGASGSRGYTF
TRBJ1-1,TRBD1,TRBV5-1,-,TGCGCCAGCAGCTCCGACAGGGGGAGGAACACTGAAGCTTTCTTT,CASSSDRGRNTEAFF
TRBJ1-1,-,TRBV20-1,-,TGCAGTGTTGAGGGGGACACTGAAGCTTTCTTT,CSVEGDTEAFF
TRBJ1-5,-,TRBV10-1,-,TGCGCCAGCAGTGAGTCGACAGATCAGCCCCAGCATTTT,CASSESTDQPQHF
TRBJ1-6,-,TRBV7-2,-,TGTGCCAGCAGCTTGGACAGCTATAATTCACCCCTCCACTTT,CASSLDSYNSPLHF
TRBJ1-1,-,TRBV30,-,TGTGCCTGGTCCCGGTGGGGGGTCGGAGGTGAAGCTTTCTTT,CAWSRWGVGGEAFF
TRBJ2-1,-,TRBV5-1,few,TGCGCCAGCAGCTTGGGTGGGAGTAGGAGCTCCTACAATGAGCAGTTCTTC,CASSLGGSRSSYNEQFF
TRBJ2-3,-,TRBV10-3,-,TGTGCCATCAGCCCGGAGCGCACAGATACGCAGTATTTT,CAISPERTDTQYF
TRBJ1-1,-,TRBV4-1,-,TGCGCCAGCAGCCAACCATCCAGGGAGAACACTGAAGCTTTCTTT,CASSQPSRENTEAFF
TRBJ1-1,-,TRBV5-1,-,TGCGCCAGCAGCCGAAATTATTGGGCAGGGAATAAGAACACTGAAGCTTTCTTT,CASSRNYWAGNKNTEAFF
TRBJ2-4,TRBD2,TRBV10-3,-,TGTGCCATCAGCCCATTGGGGGAGGGGTTGGAAGCCAAAAACATTCAGTACTTC,CAISPLGEGLEAKNIQYF
TRBJ2-1,TRBD2,TRBV19,-,TGTGCCAGTAGTGCGGGACTAGCGGGGAGCGGTGAGCAGTTCTTC,CASSAGLAGSGEQFF
TRBJ2-1,-,TRBV7-2,-,TGTGCCAGCAGCTTAGATCCCGGGAGTGTTTACAATGAGCAGTTCTTC,CASSLDPGSVYNEQFF
TRBJ2-1,TRBD2,TRBV7-3,-,TGTGCCAGCAGCCCAAGTTTGGCTAGCGGGCTAGAAGAGCAGTTCTTC,CASSPSLASGLEEQFF
TRBJ1-1,TRBD1,TRBV6-5,-,TGTGCCAGCAGTTACATCATTGGACAGGGACTGGCTTTCTTT,CASSYIIGQGLAFF
TRBJ2-7,TRBD1,TRBV5-1,-,TGCGCCAGCAGCCTACTATCGGGACAGGGGGTTAACGAGCAGTACTTC,CASSLLSGQGVNEQYF
TRBJ1-5,-,TRBV12-3/TRBV12-4,-,TGTGCCACCGCGGGGGGCCCGAATCAGCCCCAGCATTTT,CATAGGPNQPQHF
TRBJ2-1,TRBD2,TRBV30,-,TGTGCCTGGAGTGTACGGTTAGCGGGAGGCCAGAATGAGCAGTTCTTC,CAWSVRLAGGQNEQFF
TRBJ2-1,TRBD1,TRBV2,once,TGTGCCAGCAGTACGGACAGGTTCAACAATGAGCAGTTCTTC,CASSTDRFNNEQFF
TRBJ2-7,-,TRBV25-1,-,TGTGCCAGCAGTGAAAGCGGGTTAAGCTCCTACGAGCAGTACTTC,CASSESGLSSYEQYF
TRBJ2-7,TRBD1,TRBV6-2/TRBV6-3,-,TGTGCCAGCAGTTACTCCCGACAGGGATCCTACGAGCAGTACTTC,CASSYSRQGSYEQYF
TRBJ1-2,TRBD1,TRBV7-2,-,TGTGCCAGCAGCCTACGCTACGGACAGGGTGGGACCCATGGCTACACCTTC,CASSLRYGQGGTHGYTF